A selection of T cell receptor beta chains follows, all from one sample in a study of immune evolution from preneoplasia to lung adenocarcinoma. TCRdb's copy holds only in-frame clones and misses some; the assay was immunoSEQ multiplex PCR. The table lists 9,000 to 10,000 clones, 80% of them singletons. Material: FFPE minimally invasive lung adenocarcinoma tissue. These receptors were collected from a person between 65 and 79 years old with lung adenocarcinoma. Some clones in this sample may be carry-over from other donors' samples. Both conserved end residues are part of each CDR3. D genes are given only for firm matches. Part of the rows lack a size; the others show once, few, many or a class for expanded clones.

J gene	CDR3 length	D gene	clone size	V gene	CDR3 DNA	CDR3 protein
TRBJ1-3	16	.	few	TRBV6-1	TGTGCCAGCAGTGGTCAGGGCTTCGACTCTGGAAACACCATATATTTT	CASSGQGFDSGNTIYF
TRBJ1-3	14	TRBD1	.	TRBV5-4	TGTGCCAGCAAAGGACAGGGCACTGGAAACACCATATATTTT	CASKGQGTGNTIYF
TRBJ2-1	16	TRBD2	.	TRBV27	TGTGCCAGCAGTTTATCCCGCGGGGGGGCTTACAATGAGCAGTTCTTC	CASSLSRGGAYNEQFF
TRBJ1-6	16	TRBD1	.	TRBV19	TGTGCCAGTAACCCACTTCGGGACAGGAATAATTCACCCCTCCACTTT	CASNPLRDRNNSPLHF
TRBJ1-4	15	.	.	TRBV28	TGTGCCAGCAGTTACCGTGGAGCAGGACTCGAAAAACTGTTTTTT	CASSYRGAGLEKLFF
TRBJ1-1	13	TRBD1	.	TRBV6-1	TGTGCCAGCAGTGAAAGTGAACAGGGGGAAGCTTTCTTT	CASSESEQGEAFF
TRBJ2-3	17	.	.	TRBV5-4	TGTGCCAGCAGCACCTCCACTCTAGCGCATAGCACAGATACGCAGTATTTT	CASSTSTLAHSTDTQYF
TRBJ1-5	15	.	.	TRBV4-1	TGCGCCAGCAGCCAAGAGCAGCAGGATAATCAGCCCCAGCATTTT	CASSQEQQDNQPQHF
TRBJ1-2	15	.	.	TRBV28	TGTGCCAGCACCCCACGAGGCTTCCCCCTATATGGCTACACCTTC	CASTPRGFPLYGYTF
TRBJ2-3	19	.	.	TRBV6-1	TGTGCCAGCAGTGTCCGCGTCGGTACGTCTACTTCTAGCACAGATACGCAGTATTTT	CASSVRVGTSTSSTDTQYF
TRBJ2-7	16	TRBD2	.	TRBV7-9	TGTGCCAGCAGCCCTCCAGGGACTAGCGGGGCCTACGAGCAGTACTTC	CASSPPGTSGAYEQYF
TRBJ1-1	15	.	.	TRBV7-8	TGTGCCAGCAGTGTGGCCGGGACGATGAACACTGAAGCTTTCTTT	CASSVAGTMNTEAFF
TRBJ2-6	17	TRBD1	.	TRBV7-6	TGTGCCAGCAGCCTACAGGGGACCTACTCTGGGGCCAACGTCCTGACTTTC	CASSLQGTYSGANVLTF
TRBJ2-5	14	TRBD1	.	TRBV2	TGTGCCAGCGCCGGGACAGGGGTGGGGGAGACCCAGTACTTC	CASAGTGVGETQYF
TRBJ1-5	14	.	once	TRBV2	TGTGCCAGCAGTCTAAGCGGCGACAATCAGCCCCAGCATTTT	CASSLSGDNQPQHF
TRBJ1-2	18	TRBD1	.	TRBV11-2	TGTGCCAGCAGCTTAGTAGATTCAGGGGGTCTGCTTGGGAATGGCTACACCTTC	CASSLVDSGGLLGNGYTF
TRBJ2-1	16	.	.	TRBV4-1	TGCGCCAGCAGCCAAGATTTCCCAGGGCGGGCAGATGAGCAGTTCTTC	CASSQDFPGRADEQFF
TRBJ2-2	12	.	few	TRBV9	TGTGCCAGCAGCGAGGACGCCGGGGAGCTGTTTTTT	CASSEDAGELFF
TRBJ2-2	17	TRBD2	once	TRBV7-3	TGTGCCAGCAGCACCAATTCGCCGGGACTAGCGATCGGGGAGCTGTTTTTT	CASSTNSPGLAIGELFF
TRBJ2-2	16	.	few	TRBV18	TGTGCCAGCTCGCATTGGGGGGGGCGGAGCACCGGGGAGCTGTTTTTT	CASSHWGGRSTGELFF
TRBJ2-1	16	TRBD2	.	TRBV27	TGTGCCAGCAGGATATTGACTAGCGGGAACTACAATGAGCAGTTCTTC	CASRILTSGNYNEQFF
TRBJ1-4	15	TRBD1	.	TRBV10-3	TGTGCCATCAGGAGGGACAGAGCTGATAATGAAAAACTGTTTTTT	CAIRRDRADNEKLFF
TRBJ2-4	12	TRBD2	.	TRBV29-1	TGCAGCGTTGAAGGGCAGGGAGGGTTTCAGTACTTC	CSVEGQGGFQYF
TRBJ1-1	14	.	.	TRBV11-2	TGTGCCAGCAGTTCCAATGTGGGGAGCACTGAAGCTTTCTTT	CASSSNVGSTEAFF
TRBJ2-5	13	TRBD1	.	TRBV30	TGTGCCTGGGAGAAGGGGGCAAGGGAGACCCAGTACTTC	CAWEKGARETQYF
TRBJ2-1	12	.	.	TRBV7-9	TGTGCCAGCAGTCAGGTTTACAATGAGCAGTTCTTC	CASSQVYNEQFF
TRBJ1-2	12	.	.	TRBV27	TGTGCCAGCAGTTTAGAGGGGGAAGGCTACACCTTC	CASSLEGEGYTF
TRBJ1-1	14	.	few	TRBV6-5	TGTGCCAGCAGTTACTCCCAGGGAGTTACTGAAGCTTTCTTT	CASSYSQGVTEAFF
TRBJ2-5	16	.	.	TRBV4-1	TGCGCCAGCAGCCCAATCCAGGATTCGGGCCAAGAGACCCAGTACTTC	CASSPIQDSGQETQYF
TRBJ1-2	13	.	once	TRBV2	TGTGCCAGCAGTGAGGAGGGCTATTATGGCTACACCTTC	CASSEEGYYGYTF
TRBJ2-3	14	TRBD2	.	TRBV5-6	TGTGCCAGCAGCCCGGGACTAAACTCCGGTACGCAGTATTTT	CASSPGLNSGTQYF
TRBJ1-1	13	.	.	TRBV27	TGTGCCACCTCAAGTACTATGAACACTGAAGCTTTCTTT	CATSSTMNTEAFF
TRBJ2-2	16	.	.	TRBV7-8	TGTGCCAGCAGCTTAGGATGGGGTACGAACACCGGGGAGCTGTTTTTT	CASSLGWGTNTGELFF
TRBJ1-2	12	.	.	TRBV19	TGTGCCAGTAGGTCCGGCCCCTATGGCTACACCTTC	CASRSGPYGYTF
TRBJ1-5	16	TRBD1	.	TRBV4-1	TGCGCCAGCAGCCAAGGCCCCCCGACAGGGGATCAGCCCCAGCATTTT	CASSQGPPTGDQPQHF
TRBJ1-4	14	TRBD1	.	TRBV6-1	TGTGCCAGCAGTGTCGGGACAGGGGTGGAAAAACTGTTTTTT	CASSVGTGVEKLFF
TRBJ1-2	13	TRBD1	.	TRBV6-4	TGTGCCAGCAGAGGGACAGCCAACTCTGGCTACACCTTC	CASRGTANSGYTF
TRBJ2-7	14	TRBD2	.	TRBV5-1	TGCGCCAGCAGCTTGAGCGGGGGGGCTGACGAGCAGTACTTC	CASSLSGGADEQYF
TRBJ2-2	13	.	.	TRBV27	TGTGCCAGCAAAAGGGCGGGGCCCGGGGAGCTGTTTTTT	CASKRAGPGELFF
TRBJ1-3	14	.	.	TRBV7-8	TGTGCCAGCAGCTTACGCATCTCTGGAAACACCATATATTTT	CASSLRISGNTIYF
TRBJ1-6	16	TRBD1	.	TRBV30	TGTGCCTGGAGTGTATTGCAGGGGGTTAATAATTCACCCCTCCACTTT	CAWSVLQGVNNSPLHF
TRBJ1-3	15	.	.	TRBV19	TGTGCCAGTACCGACAGGCAGCTACTTGGAAACACCATATATTTT	CASTDRQLLGNTIYF
TRBJ1-4	15	.	once	TRBV28	TGTGCCAGCAGTCAAACCCGGGGGCCTAATGAAAAACTGTTTTTT	CASSQTRGPNEKLFF
TRBJ1-1	14	.	.	TRBV4-2	TGTGCCAGCAGCCCGGGAGGTAGGAGCACTGAAGCTTTCTTT	CASSPGGRSTEAFF
TRBJ2-7	13	TRBD1	.	TRBV29-1	TGCAGCGTTGAAGGACAGGGTGCCTACGAGCAGTACTTC	CSVEGQGAYEQYF
TRBJ2-2	12	.	.	TRBV6-5	TGTGCCAGCAGCCGTGGAACCGGGGAGCTGTTTTTT	CASSRGTGELFF
TRBJ1-1	15	.	.	TRBV5-4	TGTGCCAGCAGCTTCAGCACGCTGGCGAACACTGAAGCTTTCTTT	CASSFSTLANTEAFF
TRBJ1-6	16	TRBD1	few	TRBV4-1	TGCGCCAGCAGCCAAAGGTCAACAGGGGCGAATTCACCCCTCCACTTT	CASSQRSTGANSPLHF
TRBJ2-5	14	.	.	TRBV5-4	TGTGCCAGCAGCCAAGACACGGATCAAGAGACCCAGTACTTC	CASSQDTDQETQYF
TRBJ2-7	12	.	.	TRBV2	TGTGCCAGCCGCGACAGCCTCTACGAGCAGTACTTC	CASRDSLYEQYF
TRBJ1-2	12	.	.	TRBV30	TGTGCCTGGAGTTTTACAGCTCATGGCTACACCTTC	CAWSFTAHGYTF